This T cell receptor (beta chain) was retrieved from a study of T cell repertoires in cytomegalovirus infection. Study background: Signatures in public TCR beta sequences pointed to both CMV infection and matching HLA type. General study points: Across the ex vivo response, the dominant clonotypes were HLA-C-restricted CMV-specific TCR beta clonotypes. Accumulated public TCR beta family frequency recognized individuals carrying CMV together with the relevant HLA.

This clonotype was seen many times. The antigen is unknown. MiXCR, run by TCRdb on the reads, gives a single entry per CDR3 protein. This table has hundreds of thousands of distinct CDR3 sequences, roughly 36% appearing once. The sequencing input was PBMCs. This clonotype was obtained from a human donor in good health (CMV status not recorded). Some clones in this sample may be carry-over from other donors' samples.

CDR3 nucleotide sequence: TGTGCCAGCACCAGAGCGGGAGTGTTCCAGTATTTT. Translated, it gives CASTRAGVFQYF. The chain joins TRBV7-2 to TRBJ2-3, with 8 nucleotides matching TRBD2. This CDR3 region has 12 residues. V trimming: 7 bases; J trimming: 12 bases; junction bases outside the gene matches: 9. CDR1 is SGHTA, CDR2 FQGNSA, per germline.